Below are 18 T cell receptor beta chains sequenced from a single sample in a study of cytomegalovirus exposure and HLA in healthy donors. The PCR was carried out with 60 Vbeta primers and 13 Jbeta primers. TCRdb's copy holds only in-frame clones and misses some; the assay was immunoSEQ multiplex PCR. The sample has approximately 140,000 clones; 60% to 80% are singletons. The specimen sequenced was PBMCs. These receptors all stem from a woman aged 55 to 70 in good health and CMV-seropositive.

This clone was recorded a few times. This chain joins TRBV6-5 and TRBJ1-6, with TRBD1 as a possible D gene (5 bases). The V end lost 2 bases, the J end lost 7 bases, and 9 bases lay between the germline ends. The CDR3 sequence is 14 residues long. Germline V lookup: CDR1 MNHEY, CDR2 SVGAGI. CDR3 in amino acids: CASSYEQENSPLHF. In DNA, the CDR3 is TGTGCCAGCAGTTACGAACAGGAGAATTCACCCCTCCACTTT.

This rearrangement joins TRBV28 to TRBJ1-5; D is uncertain. The CDR3 sequence is 14 residues long. Trimming shortened V by 6 bases and J by 3 bases, and 12 bases separated the two germline ends. Germline CDR1 and CDR2: MDHEN and SYDVKM. CDR3 sequence reads: CASSVDTYNQPQHF. The CDR3 DNA is TGTGCCAGCAGCGTCGACACTTACAATCAGCCCCAGCATTTT.

This rearrangement joins TRBV29-1 to TRBJ1-2; 9 bases are shared with TRBD1. With V trimmed by 8 bases and J by 7 bases, 5 bases remained unmatched. The CDR3 consists of 11 residues. The germline V gene encodes CDR1 SQVTM and CDR2 ANQGSEA. The CDR3 loop is CSMDRGGGYTF. The CDR3 region has the DNA TGCAGCATGGACAGGGGCGGTGGCTACACCTTC.

V gene TRBV6-5 combines with J gene TRBJ2-7; maybe TRBD1 (5 bases). CDR3 size: 14 residues. Germline CDR1 MNHEY, CDR2 SVGAGI. V lost 9 bases and J 1 base, leaving 16 bases between the germline ends. CDR3 sequence reads: CASCRGAGSYEQYF. Here the CDR3 DNA reads TGTGCCAGTTGCCGCGGCGCAGGGTCCTACGAGCAGTACTTC.

The CDR3 here is CASSWDSSNQPQHF. DNA for the CDR3: TGTGCCAGCAGCTGGGACAGTTCCAATCAGCCCCAGCATTTT. The genes are TRBV7-6 and TRBJ1-5, with TRBD1 identical over 7 bases. Germline V gives CDR1 SGHVS, CDR2 FNYEAQ. V shed 4 bases, J shed 3 bases, and the junction held 3 bases outside the gene matches. The length of the CDR3 is 14 residues.

The chain uses TRBV27 and TRBJ1-5; a possible D gene is TRBD1 (6 bases). The V and J ends lost 5 bases and 1 base respectively, with 12 bases between them. Germline loops: CDR1 MNHEY, CDR2 SMNVEV (reference sequence). CDR3 length: 15 residues. CDR3 DNA: TGTGCCAGCAGTCCAACAGGGCTCAGCAATCAGCCCCAGCATTTT. It is translated as CASSPTGLSNQPQHF.

This clone was counted between two and nine times. V gene TRBV2 combines with J gene TRBJ1-1; possible D gene TRBD1, 5 bases. Germline loops: CDR1 SNHLY, CDR2 FYNNEI. The CDR3 loop spans 13 amino acids. Between the trimmed V and J ends, which lost 5 bases and 4 bases, there was a span of 11 bases. CDR3 protein: CASSNDSPTEAFF. As DNA, the CDR3 is TGTGCCAGCAGTAACGACAGTCCCACTGAAGCTTTCTTT.

CDR3 nucleotides: TGCGCCAGCAGCTTATCAATACAGGGCCGCTACACCTTC. Amino acid sequence: CASSLSIQGRYTF. V usage is TRBV5-1 and J usage is TRBJ1-2; D is perhaps TRBD1 (6 bases). The germline V gene encodes CDR1 SGHRS and CDR2 YFSETQ. The CDR3 is made up of 13 amino acids. V lost 2 bases and J 9 bases, leaving 14 bases between the germline ends. Filled out from reference TRBV5-1 and TRBJ1-2, the complete variable domain reads KAGVTQTPRYLIKTRGQQVTLSCSPISGHRSVSWYQQTPGQGLQFLFEYFSETQRNKGNFPGRFSGRQFSNSRSEMNVSTLELGDSALYLCASSLSIQGRYTFGSGTRLTVV.

The V and J genes are TRBV7-9 and TRBJ1-1, with 9 bases lining up with TRBD1. Germline lookup yields CDR1 SEHNR and CDR2 FQNEAQ (reference sequence). V trimming: 1 base; J trimming: 6 bases; junction bases outside the gene matches: 0. The CDR3 runs 13 residues. CDR3 DNA: TGTGCCAGCAGCTTAGGGACAGGGGCTGAAGCTTTCTTT. It translates to CASSLGTGAEAFF.

This clone was seen a single time. The chain has TRBV2 and TRBJ1-1; D possibly corresponds to TRBD1 (6 bases). Trimming took off 2 bases at V and 6 bases at J, with 16 bases between the two ends. The CDR3 has 15 amino acids. Germline V lookup: CDR1 SNHLY, CDR2 FYNNEI. CDR3 nucleotides: TGTGCCAGCAGTGAACTACAGGGTAGGTCGGCTGAAGCTTTCTTT. Translated: CASSELQGRSAEAFF.

This chain uses TRBV11-2 with TRBJ1-1; D gene uncertain. Trimming removed 5 bases at V and 1 base at J, with 5 bases between. The CDR3 has 12 amino acids. Germline V gene lookup returns CDR1 SGHAT and CDR2 FQNNGV. Here the CDR3 DNA reads TGTGCCAGCAGCGCCGGGAACACTGAAGCTTTCTTT. It is translated as CASSAGNTEAFF.

The CDR3 nucleotides read TGTGCCAGCAGTTTTCATGGACAGAACTATGGCTACACCTTC. This encodes CASSFHGQNYGYTF. This chain joins TRBV25-1 and TRBJ1-2; TRBD1 might be the D (6 bases). The V end lost 5 bases, the J end lost 2 bases, and 12 bases lay between the germline ends. Germline CDR1 and CDR2: MGHDK and SYGVNS. The length of the CDR3 is 14 residues.

V is TRBV10-3 and J is TRBJ2-7, with D possibly being TRBD2 (5 bases). Germline loops: CDR1 ENHRY, CDR2 SYGVKD. V lost 3 bases, J lost 0 bases, and 18 bases lay in between. The CDR3 sequence is 17 residues long. As DNA, the CDR3 is TGTGCCATCAGTGACCCAATGGAGGCGGAGTCCTCCTACGAGCAGTACTTC. Translated: CAISDPMEAESSYEQYF.

The chain employs TRBV7-9 and TRBJ2-7; 9 nucleotides align to TRBD1. CDR1 and CDR2 from the germline V gene are SEHNR and FQNEAQ (reference sequence). The junction had 6 bases not matched to a gene; V was cut back by 7 bases and J by 5 bases. CDR3 length: 13 residues. The CDR3 spells CASNDGQGNEQYF. In DNA form, the CDR3 reads TGTGCCAGCAACGACGGACAGGGGAACGAGCAGTACTTC.

In this sample, this clone turned up a few times. The V call is TRBV4-1, the J call TRBJ1-1; TRBD1 matches at 10 bases. The CDR3 spans 15 residues. The germline V gene encodes CDR1 MGHRA and CDR2 YSYEKL. V shed 4 bases and J 4 bases; nucleotides not matched to a gene: 6. The CDR3 DNA reads TGCGCCAGCAGCCCCGGGACAGGGGAACTCACTGAAGCTTTCTTT. It is translated as CASSPGTGELTEAFF.

This chain links TRBV5-1 with TRBJ1-4; a weak D match, TRBD1 (6 bases). In germline, CDR1 is SGHRS, CDR2 YFSETQ. V gave up 2 bases and J gave up 6 bases, with 11 bases separating them. This CDR3 is built from 14 residues. The CDR3 DNA reads TGCGCCAGCAGCTTCCAACAGGGTTATGAAAAACTGTTTTTT. Protein product: CASSFQQGYEKLFF.

The chain recombines TRBV5-4 with TRBJ2-7; TRBD1 agrees at 8 bases. The V segment lost 1 base and the J segment 2 bases; nucleotides outside the gene matches: 14. This CDR3 region has 18 residues. CDR1 is SGHNT and CDR2 is YYREEE in the germline V gene (reference sequence). The CDR3 nucleotides read TGTGCCAGCAGCTTGATGGGCGAGGGGGACAGGAGGGCCTACGAGCAGTACTTC. The encoded protein is CASSLMGEGDRRAYEQYF. The entire variable domain, with the rest obtained from reference TRBV5-4 and TRBJ2-7, is as follows: ETGVTQSPTHLIKTRGQQVTLRCSSQSGHNTVSWYQQALGQGPQFIFQYYREEENGRGNFPPRFSGLQFPNYSSELNVNALELDDSALYLCASSLMGEGDRRAYEQYFGPGTRLTVT.

The chain uses TRBV21-1 and TRBJ1-4; the table names TRBD1, a call not compared with the DNA. TRBV21-1 is annotated as a pseudogene. There are 15 residues in the CDR3. This chain's CDR3 is CASSKTWNRAEKLFF. The CDR3 nucleotides are TGTGCCAGCAGCAAAACGTGGAACAGGGCTGAAAAACTGTTTTTT.